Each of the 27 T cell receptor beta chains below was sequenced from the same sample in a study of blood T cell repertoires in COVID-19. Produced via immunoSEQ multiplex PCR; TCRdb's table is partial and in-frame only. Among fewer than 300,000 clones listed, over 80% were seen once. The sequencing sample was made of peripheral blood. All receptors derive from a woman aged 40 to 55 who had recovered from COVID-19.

The CDR3, as DNA: TGTGCTACAGCATTGGGGGGGCCGATAGATACGCAGTATTTT. Encoded protein: CATALGGPIDTQYF. The V call is TRBV3-1 (or the pseudogene TRBV3-2), the J call TRBJ2-3; D possibly corresponds to TRBD2 (7 bases). The CDR3 runs to 14 residues. The V gene's germline CDR1 is LGHDT and CDR2 YNNKEL (reference sequence).

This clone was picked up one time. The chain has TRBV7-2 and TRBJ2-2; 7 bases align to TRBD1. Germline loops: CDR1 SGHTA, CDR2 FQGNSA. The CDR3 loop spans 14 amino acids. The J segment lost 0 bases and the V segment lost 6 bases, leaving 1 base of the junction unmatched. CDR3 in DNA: TGTGCCAGCAGGCAGGGGGCGAACACCGGGGAGCTGTTTTTT. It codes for CASRQGANTGELFF.

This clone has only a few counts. CDR3 loop: CASRRGEGTEAFF. The CDR3, as DNA: TGTGCCAGCAGGAGGGGGGAGGGCACTGAAGCTTTCTTT. V usage is TRBV3-1 (or the pseudogene TRBV3-2) and J usage is TRBJ1-1; D is possibly TRBD1 (6 bases). The CDR3 totals 13 residues. V dropped 6 bases and J dropped 4 bases, with 12 bases sitting between them. Per germline, CDR1 LGHDT and CDR2 YNNKEL (reference sequence).

CDR3 sequence reads: CASSTRTGNTEAFF. The CDR3 nucleotides are TGTGCCAGCAGCACCCGGACAGGGAACACTGAAGCTTTCTTT. This rearrangement joins TRBV11-2 to TRBJ1-1; 7 nucleotides match TRBD1. The J segment lost 1 base and the V segment lost 5 bases, leaving 4 bases of the junction unmatched. The CDR3 is made up of 14 amino acids. Germline V CDR1 and CDR2: SGHAT, FQNNGV.

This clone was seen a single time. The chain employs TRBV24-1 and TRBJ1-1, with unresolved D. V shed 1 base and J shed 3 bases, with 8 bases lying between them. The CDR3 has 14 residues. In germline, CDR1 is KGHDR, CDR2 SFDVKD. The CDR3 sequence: CATSDFLPDTEAFF. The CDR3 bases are TGTGCCACCAGTGATTTCCTTCCAGACACTGAAGCTTTCTTT.

CDR3 sequence: CASSLEQVLLWDTEAFF. CDR3 nucleotide sequence: TGTGCCAGCAGCTTGGAACAGGTATTACTCTGGGACACTGAAGCTTTCTTT. V is TRBV5-5 and J is TRBJ1-1; weak D call: TRBD1 (5 bases). Germline V gene lookup returns CDR1 SGHKS and CDR2 YYEKEE (reference sequence). The CDR3 is 17 residues long. V shed 0 bases and J shed 3 bases, with 18 bases lying between them.

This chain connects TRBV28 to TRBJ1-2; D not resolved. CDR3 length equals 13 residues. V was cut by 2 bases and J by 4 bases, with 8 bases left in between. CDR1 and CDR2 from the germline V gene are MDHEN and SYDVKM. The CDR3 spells CASSLTPTYGYTF. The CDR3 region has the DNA TGTGCCAGCAGTTTAACTCCAACCTATGGCTACACCTTC.

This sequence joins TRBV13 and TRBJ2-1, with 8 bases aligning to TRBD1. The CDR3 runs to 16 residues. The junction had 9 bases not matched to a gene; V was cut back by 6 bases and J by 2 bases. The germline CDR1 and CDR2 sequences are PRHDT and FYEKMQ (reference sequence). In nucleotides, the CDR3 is TGTGCCAGCAGATCCCGCGGCAGGGGGCCCTACAATGAGCAGTTCTTC. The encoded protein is CASRSRGRGPYNEQFF. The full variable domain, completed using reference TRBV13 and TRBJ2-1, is AAGVIQSPRHLIKEKRETATLKCYPIPRHDTVYWYQQGPGQDPQFLISFYEKMQSDKGSIPDRFSAQQFSDYHSELNMSSLELGDSALYFCASRSRGRGPYNEQFFGPGTRLTVL.

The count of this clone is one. The CDR3 reads CASTIGADTEAFF. CDR3 nucleotides: TGCGCCAGCACCATAGGGGCAGACACTGAAGCTTTCTTT. The rearrangement joins TRBV5-1 to TRBJ1-1; D is perhaps TRBD1 (5 bases). CDR3 length: 13 residues. The V gene's germline CDR1 is SGHRS and CDR2 YFSETQ. With 6 bases removed from V and 3 bases from J, the gap between germline ends came to 12 bases.

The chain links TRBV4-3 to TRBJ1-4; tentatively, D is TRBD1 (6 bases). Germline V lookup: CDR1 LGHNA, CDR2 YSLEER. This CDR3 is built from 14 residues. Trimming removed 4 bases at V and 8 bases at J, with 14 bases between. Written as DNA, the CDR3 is TGCGCCAGCAGCCCCAGCCGGGGGGGCGAAAAACTGTTTTTT. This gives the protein CASSPSRGGEKLFF.

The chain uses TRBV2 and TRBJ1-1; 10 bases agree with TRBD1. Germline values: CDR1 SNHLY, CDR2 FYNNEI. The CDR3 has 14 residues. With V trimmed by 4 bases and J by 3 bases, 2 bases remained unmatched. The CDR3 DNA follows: TGTGCCAGCAGTGGACAGGGGGCCGACACTGAAGCTTTCTTT. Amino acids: CASSGQGADTEAFF.

Written as DNA, the CDR3 is TGTGCCAGCAGCCAAGTACCTAGCGGGGGCGCCCGGGTGAGCACAGATACGCAGTATTTT. Translated, it gives CASSQVPSGGARVSTDTQYF. The rearrangement uses TRBV4-2 and TRBJ2-3; 10 nucleotides line up with TRBD2. CDR1 is LGHNA and CDR2 is YNFKEQ in the germline V gene. The CDR3 has 20 residues. After removal of 1 base from V and 0 bases from J, the junction contained 13 bases not matched to a gene.

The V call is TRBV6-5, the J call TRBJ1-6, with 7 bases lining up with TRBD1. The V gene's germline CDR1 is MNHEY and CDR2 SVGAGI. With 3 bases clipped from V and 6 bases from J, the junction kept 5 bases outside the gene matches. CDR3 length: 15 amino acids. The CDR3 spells CASSYGQDLNSPLHF. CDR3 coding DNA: TGTGCCAGCAGTTATGGACAGGACCTTAATTCACCCCTCCACTTT.

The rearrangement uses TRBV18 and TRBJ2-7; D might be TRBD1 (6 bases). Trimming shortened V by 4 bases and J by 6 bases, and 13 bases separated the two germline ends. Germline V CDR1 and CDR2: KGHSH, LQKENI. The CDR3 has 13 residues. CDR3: CASSLTADSEQYF. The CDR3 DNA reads TGTGCCAGCTCACTAACAGCGGACAGCGAGCAGTACTTC.

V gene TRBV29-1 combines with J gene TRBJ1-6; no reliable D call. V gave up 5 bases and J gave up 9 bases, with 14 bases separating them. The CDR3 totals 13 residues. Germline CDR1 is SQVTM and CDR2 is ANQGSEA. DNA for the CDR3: TGCAGCGTTAGGGAGGCAGGTTCTTCACCCCTCCACTTT. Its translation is CSVREAGSSPLHF.

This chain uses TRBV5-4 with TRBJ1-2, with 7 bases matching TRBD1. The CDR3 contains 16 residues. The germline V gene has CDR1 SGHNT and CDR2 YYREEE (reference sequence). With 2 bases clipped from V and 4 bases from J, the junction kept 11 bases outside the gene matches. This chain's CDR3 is CASSFPTGASIYGYTF. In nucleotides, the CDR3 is TGTGCCAGCAGCTTTCCTACAGGGGCCTCCATCTATGGCTACACCTTC.

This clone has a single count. For the CDR3, the DNA is TGTGCCAGCAGCAAACTAGCGGCCAGCTCCTACGAGCAGTACTTC. Its translation: CASSKLAASSYEQYF. The V and J genes are TRBV4-2 and TRBJ2-7, with 8 bases aligning to TRBD2. The germline CDR1 and CDR2 sequences are LGHNA and YNFKEQ. The V and J ends lost 5 bases and 0 bases, in that order; junction bases with no gene match: 6. The CDR3 runs 15 residues.

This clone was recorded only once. This chain's CDR3 is CATRDFSQRSSGNTIYF. Here the CDR3 DNA reads TGTGCCACCCGGGACTTCTCCCAAAGGAGCTCTGGAAACACCATATATTTT. The rearrangement links TRBV10-3 to TRBJ1-3, with a tentative D call TRBD1 (5 bases). Germline CDR1 and CDR2: ENHRY and SYGVKD. V was clipped by 10 bases and J by 0 bases, with 22 bases between them. The CDR3 sequence is 17 residues long.

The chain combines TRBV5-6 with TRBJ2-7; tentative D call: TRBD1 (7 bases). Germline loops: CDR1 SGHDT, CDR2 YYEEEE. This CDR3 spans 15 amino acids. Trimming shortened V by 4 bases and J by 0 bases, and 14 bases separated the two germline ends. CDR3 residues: CASSAAGQSSYEQYF. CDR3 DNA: TGTGCCAGCAGCGCGGCGGGACAGTCCTCCTACGAGCAGTACTTC.

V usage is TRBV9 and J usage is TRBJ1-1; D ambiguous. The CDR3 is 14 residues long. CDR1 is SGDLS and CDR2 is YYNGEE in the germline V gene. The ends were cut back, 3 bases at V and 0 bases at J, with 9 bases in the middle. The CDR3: CASSANQVNTEAFF. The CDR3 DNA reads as TGTGCCAGCAGCGCAAATCAGGTGAACACTGAAGCTTTCTTT.

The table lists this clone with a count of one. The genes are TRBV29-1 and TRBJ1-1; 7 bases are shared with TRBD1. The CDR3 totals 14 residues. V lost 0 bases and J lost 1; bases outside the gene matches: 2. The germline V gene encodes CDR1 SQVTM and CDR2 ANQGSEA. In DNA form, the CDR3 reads TGCAGCGTTGAAGATACAGGGGAGAACACTGAAGCTTTCTTT. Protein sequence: CSVEDTGENTEAFF.

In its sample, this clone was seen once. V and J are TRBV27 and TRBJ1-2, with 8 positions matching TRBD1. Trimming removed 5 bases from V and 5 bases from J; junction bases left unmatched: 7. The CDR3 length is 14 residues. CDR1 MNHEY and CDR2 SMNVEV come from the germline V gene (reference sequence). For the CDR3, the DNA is TGTGCCAGCAGTGTAGGACAGGGTCAATATGGCTACACCTTC. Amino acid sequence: CASSVGQGQYGYTF.

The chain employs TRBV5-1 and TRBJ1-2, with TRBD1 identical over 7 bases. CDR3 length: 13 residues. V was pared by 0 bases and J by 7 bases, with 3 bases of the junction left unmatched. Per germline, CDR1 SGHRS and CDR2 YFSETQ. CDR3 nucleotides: TGCGCCAGCAGCTTGGCGACAGGGAGTGGCTACACCTTC. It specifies CASSLATGSGYTF. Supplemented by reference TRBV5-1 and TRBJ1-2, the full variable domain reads KAGVTQTPRYLIKTRGQQVTLSCSPISGHRSVSWYQQTPGQGLQFLFEYFSETQRNKGNFPGRFSGRQFSNSRSEMNVSTLELGDSALYLCASSLATGSGYTFGSGTRLTVV.

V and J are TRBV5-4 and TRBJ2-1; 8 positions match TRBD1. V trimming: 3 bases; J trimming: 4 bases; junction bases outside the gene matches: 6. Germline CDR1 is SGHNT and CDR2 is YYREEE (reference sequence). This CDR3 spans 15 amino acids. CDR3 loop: CASSSQHRGYNEQFF. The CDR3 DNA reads TGTGCCAGCAGCTCCCAGCACAGGGGGTACAATGAGCAGTTCTTC.

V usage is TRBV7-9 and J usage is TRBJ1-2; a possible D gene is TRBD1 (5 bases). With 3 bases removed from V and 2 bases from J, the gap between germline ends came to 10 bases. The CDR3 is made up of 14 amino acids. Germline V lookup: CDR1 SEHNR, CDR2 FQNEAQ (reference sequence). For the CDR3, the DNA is TGTGCCAGCAGCTTGGGGCTCTTGAACTATGGCTACACCTTC. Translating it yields CASSLGLLNYGYTF.

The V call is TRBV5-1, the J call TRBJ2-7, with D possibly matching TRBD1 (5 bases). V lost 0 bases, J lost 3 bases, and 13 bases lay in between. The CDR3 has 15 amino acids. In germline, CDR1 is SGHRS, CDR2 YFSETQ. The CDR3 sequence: CASSLGLGLVYEQYF. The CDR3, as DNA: TGCGCCAGCAGCTTGGGTCTGGGGCTTGTCTACGAGCAGTACTTC. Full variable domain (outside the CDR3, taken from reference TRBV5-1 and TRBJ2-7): KAGVTQTPRYLIKTRGQQVTLSCSPISGHRSVSWYQQTPGQGLQFLFEYFSETQRNKGNFPGRFSGRQFSNSRSEMNVSTLELGDSALYLCASSLGLGLVYEQYFGPGTRLTVT.

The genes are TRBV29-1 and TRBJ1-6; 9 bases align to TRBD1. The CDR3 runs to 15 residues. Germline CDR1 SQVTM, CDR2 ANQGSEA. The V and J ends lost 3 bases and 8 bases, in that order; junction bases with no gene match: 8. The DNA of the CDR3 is TGCAGCGTTGAGGAGGACAGGGGCCGGGATTCACCCCTCCACTTT. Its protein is CSVEEDRGRDSPLHF.